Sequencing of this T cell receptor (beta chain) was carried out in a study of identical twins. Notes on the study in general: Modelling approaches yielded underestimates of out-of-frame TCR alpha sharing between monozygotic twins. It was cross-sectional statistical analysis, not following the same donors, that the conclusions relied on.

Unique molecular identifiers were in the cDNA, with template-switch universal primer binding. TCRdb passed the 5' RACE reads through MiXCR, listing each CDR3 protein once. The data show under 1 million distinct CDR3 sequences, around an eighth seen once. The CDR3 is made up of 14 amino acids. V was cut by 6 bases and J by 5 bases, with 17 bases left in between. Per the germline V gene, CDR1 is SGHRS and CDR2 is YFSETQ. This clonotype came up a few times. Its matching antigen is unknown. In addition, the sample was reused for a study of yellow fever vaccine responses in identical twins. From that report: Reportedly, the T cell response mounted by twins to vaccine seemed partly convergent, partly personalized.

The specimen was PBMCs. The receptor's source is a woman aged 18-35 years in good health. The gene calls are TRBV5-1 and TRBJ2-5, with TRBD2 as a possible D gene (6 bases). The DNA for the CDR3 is TGCGCCAGCACCGCAATCCCTGGGGGGGAGACCCAGTACTTC. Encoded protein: CASTAIPGGETQYF.